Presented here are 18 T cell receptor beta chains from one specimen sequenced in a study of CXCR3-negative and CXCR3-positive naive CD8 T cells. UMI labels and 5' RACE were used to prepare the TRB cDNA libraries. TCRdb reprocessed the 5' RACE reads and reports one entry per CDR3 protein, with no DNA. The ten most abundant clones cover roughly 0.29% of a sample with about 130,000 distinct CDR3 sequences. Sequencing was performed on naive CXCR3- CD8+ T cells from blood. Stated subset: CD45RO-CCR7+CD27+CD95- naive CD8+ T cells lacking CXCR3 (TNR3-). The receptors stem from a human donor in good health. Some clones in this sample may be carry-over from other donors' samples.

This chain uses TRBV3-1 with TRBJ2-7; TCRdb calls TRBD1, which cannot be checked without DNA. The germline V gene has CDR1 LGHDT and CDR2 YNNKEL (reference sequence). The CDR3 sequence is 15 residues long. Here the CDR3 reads CASSQDSGASYEQYF.

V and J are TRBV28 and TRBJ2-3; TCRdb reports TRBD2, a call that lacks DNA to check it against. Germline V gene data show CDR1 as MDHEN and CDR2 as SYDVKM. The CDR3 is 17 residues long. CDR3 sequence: CASSSPPGGRATDTQYF.

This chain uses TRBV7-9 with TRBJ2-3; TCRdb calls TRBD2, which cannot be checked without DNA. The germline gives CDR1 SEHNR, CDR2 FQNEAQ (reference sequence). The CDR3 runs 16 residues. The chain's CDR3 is CASTPRGTAETDTQYF. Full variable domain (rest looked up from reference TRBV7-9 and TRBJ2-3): DTGVSQNPRHKITKRGQNVTFRCDPISEHNRLYWYRQTLGQGPEFLTYFQNEAQLEKSRLLSDRFSAERPKGSFSTLEIQRTEQGDSAMYLCASTPRGTAETDTQYFGPGTRLTVL.

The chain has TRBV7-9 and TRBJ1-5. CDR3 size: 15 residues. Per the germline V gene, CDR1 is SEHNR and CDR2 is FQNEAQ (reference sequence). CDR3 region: CASSLEAAEYQPQHF.

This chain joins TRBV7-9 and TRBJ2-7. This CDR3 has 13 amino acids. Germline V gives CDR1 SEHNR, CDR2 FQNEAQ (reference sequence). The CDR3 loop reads CASSHRDSYEQYF.

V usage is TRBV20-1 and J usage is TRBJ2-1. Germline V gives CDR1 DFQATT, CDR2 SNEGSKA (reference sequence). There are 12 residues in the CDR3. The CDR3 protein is CSAREARNEQFF.

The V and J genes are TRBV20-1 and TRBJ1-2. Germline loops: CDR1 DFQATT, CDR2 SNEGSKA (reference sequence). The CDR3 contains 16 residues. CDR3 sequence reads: CSARVRTDLHNYGYTF.

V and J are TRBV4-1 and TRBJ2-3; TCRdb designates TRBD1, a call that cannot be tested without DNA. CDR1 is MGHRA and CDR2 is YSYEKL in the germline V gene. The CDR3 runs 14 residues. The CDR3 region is CASSHPGGTDTQYF.

The CDR3 region is CASSQDQRVGVNVLTF. V is TRBV4-3 and J is TRBJ2-6. The CDR3 spans 16 residues. CDR1 LGHNA and CDR2 YSLEER come from the germline V gene.

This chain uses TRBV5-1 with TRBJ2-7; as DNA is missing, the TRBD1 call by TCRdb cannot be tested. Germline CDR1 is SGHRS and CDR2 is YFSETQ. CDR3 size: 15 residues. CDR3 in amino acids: CASSYIQGSPYEQYF.

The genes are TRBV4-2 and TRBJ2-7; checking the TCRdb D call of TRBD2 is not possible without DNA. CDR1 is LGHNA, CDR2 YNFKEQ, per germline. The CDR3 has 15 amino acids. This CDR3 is CASSQGASGAYEQYF.

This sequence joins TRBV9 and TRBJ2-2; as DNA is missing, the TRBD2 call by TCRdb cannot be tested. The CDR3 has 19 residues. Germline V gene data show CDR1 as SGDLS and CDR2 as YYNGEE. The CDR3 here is CASSDSGTSGRWDTGELFF. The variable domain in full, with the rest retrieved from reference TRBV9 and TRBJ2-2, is DSGVTQTPKHLITATGQRVTLRCSPRSGDLSVYWYQQSLDQGLQFLIQYYNGEERAKGNILERFSAQQFPDLHSELNLSSLELGDSALYFCASSDSGTSGRWDTGELFFGEGSRLTVL.

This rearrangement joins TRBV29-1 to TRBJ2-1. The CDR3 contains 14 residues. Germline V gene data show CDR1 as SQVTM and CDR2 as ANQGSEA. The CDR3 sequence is CSVVKRDLINEQFF.

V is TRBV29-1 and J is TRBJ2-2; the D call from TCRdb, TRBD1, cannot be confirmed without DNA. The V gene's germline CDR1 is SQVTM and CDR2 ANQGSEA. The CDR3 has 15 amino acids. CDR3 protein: CSVYQGPGGAGELFF.

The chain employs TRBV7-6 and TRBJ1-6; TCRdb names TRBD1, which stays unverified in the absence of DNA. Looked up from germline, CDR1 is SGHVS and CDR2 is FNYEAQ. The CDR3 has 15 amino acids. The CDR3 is CASSLAGDGNSPLHF.

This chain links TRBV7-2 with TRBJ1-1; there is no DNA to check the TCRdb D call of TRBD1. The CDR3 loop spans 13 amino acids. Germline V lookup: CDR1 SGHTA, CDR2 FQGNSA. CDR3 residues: CASSTRVRTEAFF.

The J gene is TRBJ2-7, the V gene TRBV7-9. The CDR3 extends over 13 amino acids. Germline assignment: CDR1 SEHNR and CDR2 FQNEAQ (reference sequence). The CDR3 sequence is CASSFPESYEQYF. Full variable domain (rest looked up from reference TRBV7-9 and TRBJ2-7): DTGVSQNPRHKITKRGQNVTFRCDPISEHNRLYWYRQTLGQGPEFLTYFQNEAQLEKSRLLSDRFSAERPKGSFSTLEIQRTEQGDSAMYLCASSFPESYEQYFGPGTRLTVT.

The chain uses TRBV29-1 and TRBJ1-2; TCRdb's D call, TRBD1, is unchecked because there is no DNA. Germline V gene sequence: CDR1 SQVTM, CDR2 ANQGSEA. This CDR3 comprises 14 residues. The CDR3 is CSVVLLGERRGYTF. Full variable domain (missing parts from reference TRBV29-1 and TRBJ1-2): SAVISQKPSRDICQRGTSLTIQCQVDSQVTMMFWYRQQPGQSLTLIATANQGSEATYESGFVIDKFPISRPNLTFSTLTVSNMSPEDSSIYLCSVVLLGERRGYTFGSGTRLTVV.